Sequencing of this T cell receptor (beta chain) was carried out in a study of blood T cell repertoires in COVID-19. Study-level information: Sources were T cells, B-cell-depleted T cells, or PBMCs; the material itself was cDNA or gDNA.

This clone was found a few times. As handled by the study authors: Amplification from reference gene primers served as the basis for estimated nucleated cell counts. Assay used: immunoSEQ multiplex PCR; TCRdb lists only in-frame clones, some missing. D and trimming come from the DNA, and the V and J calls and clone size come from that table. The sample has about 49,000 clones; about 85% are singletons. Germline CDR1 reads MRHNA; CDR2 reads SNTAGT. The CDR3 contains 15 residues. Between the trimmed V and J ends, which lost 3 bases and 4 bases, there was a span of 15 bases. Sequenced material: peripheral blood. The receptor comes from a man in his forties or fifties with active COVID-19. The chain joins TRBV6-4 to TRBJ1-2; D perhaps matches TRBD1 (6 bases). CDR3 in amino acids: CASSESGQSFYGYTF. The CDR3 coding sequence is TGTGCCAGCAGTGAGTCTGGACAGAGCTTCTATGGCTACACCTTC.